This TCR beta chain was sequenced for a study of T cells expressing NK-cell markers. For the study at large: Of eight sequenced donors, seven were HCMV-seropositive and one HCMV-seronegative.

Study-level findings and limits: These clonotypes, the leaders elsewhere, also led the CD3+CD56-NKG2C+ fraction in a handful of donors. The share of CD8+ T cells held by dominant NKG2C+ clonotypes was about 1.0-8% in roughly 6 donors.

CDR3 length equals 14 residues. Germline assignment: CDR1 DFQATT and CDR2 SNEGSKA (reference sequence). Concerning this clonotype itself: Antigen unknown.

Each CDR3 protein gets one entry in TCRdb, which reprocessed the 5' RACE reads and gives no DNA. The sample's table shows some 600,000 distinct CDR3 sequences. The sample taken for sequencing was blood T cells: a sorted CD56 or NKG2C T cell subset, CD4+ or CD8+ T cells, or bulk PBMC T cells (not recorded which). This TCR was recovered from a man aged 18 to 29 in good health. V gene TRBV20-1 combines with J gene TRBJ2-7; TCRdb picks TRBD1, but there is no DNA to check that call. CDR3 amino acids: CSARPPDRVYEQYF.